These 2 T cell receptor beta chains originate from one sample sequenced in a study. Profiled with immunoSEQ multiplex PCR; TCRdb holds only in-frame clones, not every one. The repertoire includes tens of thousands of clones, 80% to 95% of them detected once, and around 10% sits in the top ten. Sequences were obtained from PBMCs. The source of these receptors is a man in his forties with rheumatoid arthritis.

V is TRBV27 and J is TRBJ2-1, with D uncertain. Trimming pared 2 bases from V and 9 bases from J, leaving 8 bases between. This CDR3 comprises 12 residues. Germline V gene lookup returns CDR1 MNHEY and CDR2 SMNVEV (reference sequence). CDR3 nucleotides: TGTGCCAGCAGTTTAAAAGGGTTTGAGCAGTTCTTC. It yields the protein CASSLKGFEQFF.

The chain is built from TRBV10-3 and TRBJ1-1; D might be TRBD1 (6 bases). This CDR3 spans 14 amino acids. CDR1 ENHRY and CDR2 SYGVKD come from the germline V gene. The V and J ends lost 5 bases and 4 bases respectively, with 14 bases between them. CDR3 sequence: CAISRSGEGTEAFF. Written as DNA, the CDR3 is TGTGCCATCAGTAGATCAGGGGAAGGCACTGAAGCTTTCTTT.